Considering frequency, the clone carrying this T cell receptor beta chain is medium-sized (0.01 to 0.1%). Antigen specificity is unknown. Read sequence stops 3 residues before the CDR3 end, and the germline J gene provides the missing end. The J segment lost 5 bases and the V segment lost 4 bases, leaving 5 bases of the junction unmatched. The CDR3 is 15 residues long. Germline CDR1 and CDR2: SGHTA and FQGNSA. These data belong to a study of T cells in women clearing cervical HPV infection. Findings of the study overall: Controls had more TRBV6-7 (approximately 0.15%) than cases (approximately 0.11%).

TCRdb keeps only in-frame clones here, not all; method: immunoSEQ multiplex PCR. The listing records some 20,000 clones. Input material: blood buffy coat. This sequence originates from a woman aged 18-70 years with a cervical HPV16 infection that either progressed to CIN3+ or cleared (not recorded which). This chain connects TRBV7-2 to TRBJ2-5, with 12 bases lining up with TRBD1. CDR3: CASSSRDRGHETQYF. CDR3 bases read: TGTGCCAGCAGCTCCCGGGACAGGGGGCATGAGACC.